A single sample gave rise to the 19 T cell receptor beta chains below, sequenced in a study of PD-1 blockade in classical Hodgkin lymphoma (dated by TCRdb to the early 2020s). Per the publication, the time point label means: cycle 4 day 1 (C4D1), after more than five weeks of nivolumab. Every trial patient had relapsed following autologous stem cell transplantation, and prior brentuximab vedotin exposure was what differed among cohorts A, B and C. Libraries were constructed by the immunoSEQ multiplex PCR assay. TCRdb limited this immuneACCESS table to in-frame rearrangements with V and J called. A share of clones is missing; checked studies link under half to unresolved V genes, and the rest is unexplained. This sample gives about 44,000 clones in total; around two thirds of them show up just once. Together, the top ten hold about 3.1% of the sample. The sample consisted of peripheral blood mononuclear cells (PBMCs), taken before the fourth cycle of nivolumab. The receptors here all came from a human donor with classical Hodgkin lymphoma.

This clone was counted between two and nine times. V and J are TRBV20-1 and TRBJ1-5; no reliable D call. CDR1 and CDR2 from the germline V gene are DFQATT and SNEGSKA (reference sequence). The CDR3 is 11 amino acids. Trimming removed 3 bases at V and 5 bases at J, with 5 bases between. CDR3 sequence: CSASPDQPQHF. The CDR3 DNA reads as TGCAGTGCTAGTCCTGATCAGCCCCAGCATTTT.

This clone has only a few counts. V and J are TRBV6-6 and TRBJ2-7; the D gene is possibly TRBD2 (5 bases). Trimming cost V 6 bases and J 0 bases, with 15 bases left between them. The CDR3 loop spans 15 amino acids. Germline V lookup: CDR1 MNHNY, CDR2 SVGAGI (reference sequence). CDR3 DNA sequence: TGTGCCAGCAGCCCCGAGTATGGGAGCTCCTACGAGCAGTACTTC. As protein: CASSPEYGSSYEQYF.

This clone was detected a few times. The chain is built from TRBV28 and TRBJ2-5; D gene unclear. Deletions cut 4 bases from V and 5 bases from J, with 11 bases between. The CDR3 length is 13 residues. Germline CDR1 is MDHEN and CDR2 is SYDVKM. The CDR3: CASSSMRGETQYF. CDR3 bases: TGTGCCAGCAGTTCTATGCGAGGCGAGACCCAGTACTTC.

The CDR3, as DNA: TGTGCCAGCAGCGAGCGTGGGGCTACGGAGACCCAGTACTTC. This codes for CASSERGATETQYF. This chain joins TRBV7-9 and TRBJ2-5; weak D call: TRBD1 (5 bases). V was shortened by 5 bases and J by 5 bases, with 15 bases between the two germline ends. Per the germline V gene, CDR1 is SEHNR and CDR2 is FQNEAQ (reference sequence). The length of the CDR3 is 14 residues.

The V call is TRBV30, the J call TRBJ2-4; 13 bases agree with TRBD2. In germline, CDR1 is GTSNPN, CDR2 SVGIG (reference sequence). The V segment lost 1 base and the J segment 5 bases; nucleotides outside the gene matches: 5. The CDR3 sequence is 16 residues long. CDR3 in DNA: TGTGCCTGGAGTGCCGGACTAGCGGGAGTCCAAAACATTCAGTACTTC. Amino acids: CAWSAGLAGVQNIQYF.

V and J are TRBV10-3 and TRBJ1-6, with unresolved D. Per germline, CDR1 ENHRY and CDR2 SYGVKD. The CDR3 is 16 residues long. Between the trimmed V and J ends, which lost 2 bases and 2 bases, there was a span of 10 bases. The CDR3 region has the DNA TGTGCCATCAGTGAGGCCCGGGCGGCCTATAATTCACCCCTCCACTTT. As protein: CAISEARAAYNSPLHF.

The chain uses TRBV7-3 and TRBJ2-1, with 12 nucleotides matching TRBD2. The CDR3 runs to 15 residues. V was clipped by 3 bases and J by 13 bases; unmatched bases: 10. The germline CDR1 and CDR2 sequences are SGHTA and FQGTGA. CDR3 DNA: TGTGCCAGCAGCTTCATACCTTCTAGCGGGAGGGGTCAGTTCTTC. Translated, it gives CASSFIPSSGRGQFF.

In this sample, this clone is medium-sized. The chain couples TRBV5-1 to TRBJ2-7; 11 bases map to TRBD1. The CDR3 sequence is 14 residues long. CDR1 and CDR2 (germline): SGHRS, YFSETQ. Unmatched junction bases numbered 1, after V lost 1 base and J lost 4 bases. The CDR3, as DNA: TGCGCCAGCAGCTTGCGGGACAGGGGGTACGAGCAGTACTTC. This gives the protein CASSLRDRGYEQYF. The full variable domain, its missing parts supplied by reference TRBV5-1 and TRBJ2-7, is KAGVTQTPRYLIKTRGQQVTLSCSPISGHRSVSWYQQTPGQGLQFLFEYFSETQRNKGNFPGRFSGRQFSNSRSEMNVSTLELGDSALYLCASSLRDRGYEQYFGPGTRLTVT.

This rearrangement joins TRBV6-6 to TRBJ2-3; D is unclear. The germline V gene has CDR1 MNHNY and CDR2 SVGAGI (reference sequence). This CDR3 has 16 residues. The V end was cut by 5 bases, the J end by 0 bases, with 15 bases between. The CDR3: CASSPTPGLSTDTQYF. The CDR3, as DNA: TGTGCCAGCAGTCCGACACCGGGTCTTAGCACAGATACGCAGTATTTT.

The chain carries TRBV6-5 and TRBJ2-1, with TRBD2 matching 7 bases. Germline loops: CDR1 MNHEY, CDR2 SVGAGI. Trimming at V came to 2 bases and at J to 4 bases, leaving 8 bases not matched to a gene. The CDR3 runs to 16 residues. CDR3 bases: TGTGCCAGCAGTTACGGTTGGCTAGCGGATTACAATGAGCAGTTCTTC. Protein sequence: CASSYGWLADYNEQFF.

The CDR3 DNA reads as TGTGCCAGCAGCTTAGGGAGGGGCAGAGCAGATACGCAGTATTTT. It yields the protein CASSLGRGRADTQYF. The rearrangement joins TRBV7-8 to TRBJ2-3; D is perhaps TRBD2 (6 bases). The V and J ends lost 1 base and 4 bases respectively, with 12 bases between them. The CDR3 contains 15 residues. Germline assignment: CDR1 SGHVS and CDR2 FQNEAQ. Using reference TRBV7-8 and TRBJ2-3 for the parts outside the CDR3, the full variable domain is GAGVSQSPRYKVAKRGQDVALRCDPISGHVSLFWYQQALGQGPEFLTYFQNEAQLDKSGLPSDRFFAERPEGSVSTLKIQRTQQEDSAVYLCASSLGRGRADTQYFGPGTRLTVL.

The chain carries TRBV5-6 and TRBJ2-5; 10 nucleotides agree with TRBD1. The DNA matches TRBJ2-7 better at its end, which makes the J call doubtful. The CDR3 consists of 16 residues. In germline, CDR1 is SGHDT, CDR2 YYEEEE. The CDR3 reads CASSLRTGQGAYEQYF. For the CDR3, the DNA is TGTGCCAGCAGCTTGAGGACTGGACAGGGGGCCTACGAGCAGTACTTC.

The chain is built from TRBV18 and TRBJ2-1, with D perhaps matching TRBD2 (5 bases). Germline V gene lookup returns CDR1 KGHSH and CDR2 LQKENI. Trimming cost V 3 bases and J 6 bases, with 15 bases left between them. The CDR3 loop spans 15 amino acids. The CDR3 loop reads CASSPPGPRGNEQFF. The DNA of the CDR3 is TGTGCCAGCTCACCCCCCGGCCCTCGGGGCAATGAGCAGTTCTTC.

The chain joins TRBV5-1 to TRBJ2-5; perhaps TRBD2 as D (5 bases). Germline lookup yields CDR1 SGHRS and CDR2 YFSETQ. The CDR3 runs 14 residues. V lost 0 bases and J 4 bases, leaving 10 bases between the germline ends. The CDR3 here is CASSLVPEGETQYF. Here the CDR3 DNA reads TGCGCCAGCAGCTTGGTGCCTGAGGGAGAGACCCAGTACTTC.

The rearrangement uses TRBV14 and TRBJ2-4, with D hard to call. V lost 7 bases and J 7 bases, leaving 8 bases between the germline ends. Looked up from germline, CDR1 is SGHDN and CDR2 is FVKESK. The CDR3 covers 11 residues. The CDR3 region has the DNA TGTGCCAGCAACCCACGGAACATTCAGTACTTC. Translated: CASNPRNIQYF.

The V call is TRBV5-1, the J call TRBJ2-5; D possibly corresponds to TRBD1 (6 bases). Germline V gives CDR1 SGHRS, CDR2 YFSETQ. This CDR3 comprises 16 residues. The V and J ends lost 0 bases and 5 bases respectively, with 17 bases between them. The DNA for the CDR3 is TGCGCCAGCAGCTTGGGAGGGACAAGTCTTTCGGAGACCCAGTACTTC. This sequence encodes CASSLGGTSLSETQYF.

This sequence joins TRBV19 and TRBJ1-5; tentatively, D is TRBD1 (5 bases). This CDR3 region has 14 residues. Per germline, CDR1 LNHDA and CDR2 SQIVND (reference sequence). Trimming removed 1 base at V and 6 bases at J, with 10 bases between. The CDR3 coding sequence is TGTGCCAGTAGTATAGCTGGGGGTGGTCAGCCCCAGCATTTT. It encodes CASSIAGGGQPQHF.

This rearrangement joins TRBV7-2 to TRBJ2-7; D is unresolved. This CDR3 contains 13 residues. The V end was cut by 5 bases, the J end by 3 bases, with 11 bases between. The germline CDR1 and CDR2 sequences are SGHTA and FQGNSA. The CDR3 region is CASSPGPNYEQYF. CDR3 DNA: TGTGCCAGCAGCCCCGGGCCCAACTACGAGCAGTACTTC.

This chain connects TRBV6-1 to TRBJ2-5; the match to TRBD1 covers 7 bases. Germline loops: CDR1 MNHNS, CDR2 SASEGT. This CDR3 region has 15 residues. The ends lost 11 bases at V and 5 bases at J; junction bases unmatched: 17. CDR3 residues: CASYPRGLGVETQYF. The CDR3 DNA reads TGTGCCTCCTACCCTAGGGGGCTGGGGGTGGAGACCCAGTACTTC.